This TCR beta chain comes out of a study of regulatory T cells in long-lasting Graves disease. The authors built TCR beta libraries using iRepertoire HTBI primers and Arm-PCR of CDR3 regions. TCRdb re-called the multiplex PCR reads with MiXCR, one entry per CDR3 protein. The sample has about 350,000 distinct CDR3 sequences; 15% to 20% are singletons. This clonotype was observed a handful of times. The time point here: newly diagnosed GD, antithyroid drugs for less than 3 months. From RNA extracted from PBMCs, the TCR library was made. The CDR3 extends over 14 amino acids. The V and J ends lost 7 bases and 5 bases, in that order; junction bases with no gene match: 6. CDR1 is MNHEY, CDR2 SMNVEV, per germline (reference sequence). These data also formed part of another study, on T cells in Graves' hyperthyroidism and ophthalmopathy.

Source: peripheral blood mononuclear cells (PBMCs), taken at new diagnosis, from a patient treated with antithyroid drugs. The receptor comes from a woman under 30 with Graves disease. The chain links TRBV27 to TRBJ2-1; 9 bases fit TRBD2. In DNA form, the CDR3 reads TGTGCCAGCACGGGCGGGAGGGCCAACAATGAGCAGTTCTTC. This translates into CASTGGRANNEQFF.